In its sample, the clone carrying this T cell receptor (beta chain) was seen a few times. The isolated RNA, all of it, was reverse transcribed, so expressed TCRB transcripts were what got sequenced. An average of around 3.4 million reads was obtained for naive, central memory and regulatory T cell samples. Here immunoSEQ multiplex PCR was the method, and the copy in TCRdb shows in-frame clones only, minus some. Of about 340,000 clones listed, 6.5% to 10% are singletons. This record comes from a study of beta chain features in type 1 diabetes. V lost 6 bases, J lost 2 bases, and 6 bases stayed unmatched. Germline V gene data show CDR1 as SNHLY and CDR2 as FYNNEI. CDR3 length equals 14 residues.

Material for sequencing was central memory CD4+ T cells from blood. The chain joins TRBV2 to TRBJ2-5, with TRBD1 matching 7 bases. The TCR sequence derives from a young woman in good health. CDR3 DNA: TGTGCCAGCAGCCCCCGGACAGGACAAGAGACCCAGTACTTC. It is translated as CASSPRTGQETQYF.